This T cell receptor (beta chain) was sequenced in a study of cytomegalovirus exposure and HLA in healthy donors. The germline CDR1 and CDR2 sequences are MNHEY and SVGAGI. CDR3 length: 14 residues. V shed 5 bases, J shed 9 bases, and the junction held 9 bases outside the gene matches. Primers included in the PCR were 60 Vbeta and 13 Jbeta primers. The protocol was immunoSEQ multiplex PCR, while the TCRdb copy is restricted to in-frame clones and leaves out a portion. The sample carries some 87,000 clones, over 70% recorded once. Sequencing was carried out using PBMCs. This clonotype was obtained from a man younger than 30 in good health and CMV-seropositive. The chain carries TRBV6-5 and TRBJ2-1, with 8 bases fitting TRBD2. The CDR3 DNA is TGTGCCAGCAGTGCGGCGGGAGGAGCAGGTGAGCAGTTCTTC. Protein product: CASSAAGGAGEQFF.